This TCR beta chain stems from a study of CD8 T cells in Susac syndrome. Reverse transcription of roughly 0.5 to 1 ug RNA used random hexamers. TCRdb redid the calling of the immunoSEQ multiplex PCR reads with MiXCR, one entry per CDR3 protein. The data hold about 200,000 distinct CDR3 sequences, with about 96% observed a single time. Germline CDR1 reads SGHTA; CDR2 reads FQGNSA. This CDR3 region has 12 residues. V was pared by 3 bases and J by 5 bases, with 7 bases between. This receptor was obtained from a human donor with multiple sclerosis. The sequenced material came from CD4+ T cells from PBMCs. This rearrangement joins TRBV7-2 to TRBJ2-5, with a weak D call TRBD2 (5 bases). In nucleotides, the CDR3 is TGTGCCAGCAGCTTTGGAGGCGAGACCCAGTACTTC. It codes for CASSFGGETQYF. The full variable domain, its missing parts supplied by reference TRBV7-2 and TRBJ2-5, is GAGVSQSPSNKVTEKGKDVELRCDPISGHTALYWYRQSLGQGLEFLIYFQGNSAPDKSGLPSDRFSAERTGGSVSTLTIQRTQQEDSAVYLCASSFGGETQYFGPGTRLLVL.